This T cell receptor (beta chain) was documented in a study of identical twins. Template switching introduced a universal primer site, and the cDNA bore unique molecular identifiers. TCRdb fed the 5' RACE reads into MiXCR, producing one record per CDR3 protein. The table shows 650,000 to 750,000 distinct CDR3 sequences, with about 20% occurring only once. Points from the study as a whole: Insertion counts were lower in abundant cord blood beta clonotypes, a trend that memory repertoires did not show.

This clonotype was detected ten times or more. Its specificity is not known. The germline V and J ends were trimmed by 8 bases and 3 bases, with 14 bases remaining between them. Germline-derived CDR1 and CDR2 are SNHLY and FYNNEI. The length of the CDR3 is 13 residues. The sample also formed part of further work on T cells expressing NK-cell markers.

The source of this sequence is a woman between 18 and 30 years old in good health. The gene calls are TRBV2 and TRBJ2-7, with D hard to call. Sequences were obtained from PBMCs. The CDR3 loop is CASVDGLRYEQYF. CDR3 in DNA: TGTGCCAGCGTGGACGGATTACGCTACGAGCAGTACTTC.